These 24 T cell receptor beta chains were all obtained from the same sample, sequenced in a study of cytomegalovirus exposure and HLA in healthy donors. Primers: 60 Vbeta forward and 13 Jbeta reverse. The data were produced by immunoSEQ multiplex PCR, yet TCRdb's version contains in-frame clones alone and is incomplete. The sample lists about 130,000 clones, about 80% occurring once. Sequenced material: PBMCs. These receptors originate from a man aged 25-45 years in good health.

This clone was counted between two and nine times. The chain links TRBV18 to TRBJ2-3, with D perhaps matching TRBD1 (5 bases). V was shortened by 2 bases and J by 4 bases, with 10 bases between the two germline ends. Germline lookup yields CDR1 KGHSH and CDR2 LQKENI. This CDR3 contains 14 residues. The CDR3 spells CASSPGRAPDTQYF. CDR3 bases: TGTGCCAGCTCACCAGGCAGGGCCCCAGATACGCAGTATTTT.

The V and J genes are TRBV5-5 and TRBJ2-3; TRBD1 matches 7 bases. J lost 1 base, V lost 5 bases, and 7 bases had no gene match. Germline V gives CDR1 SGHKS, CDR2 YYEKEE (reference sequence). This CDR3 comprises 15 residues. For the CDR3, the DNA is TGTGCCAGCAGGGGGCCGGGGACAGGCACAGATACGCAGTATTTT. Translating it yields CASRGPGTGTDTQYF. Together with reference TRBV5-5 and TRBJ2-3, the CDR3 gives the full variable domain: DAGVTQSPTHLIKTRGQQVTLRCSPISGHKSVSWYQQVLGQGPQFIFQYYEKEERGRGNFPDRFSARQFPNYSSELNVNALLLGDSALYLCASRGPGTGTDTQYFGPGTRLTVL.

The chain is built from TRBV25-1 and TRBJ2-3; TRBD1 agrees at 7 bases. V was clipped by 6 bases and J by 0 bases; unmatched bases: 3. The germline V gene has CDR1 MGHDK and CDR2 SYGVNS. The CDR3 contains 14 residues. CDR3 in amino acids: CASSQQGSTDTQYF. The CDR3 DNA reads TGTGCCAGCAGCCAACAGGGGAGCACAGATACGCAGTATTTT.

This chain joins TRBV9 and TRBJ1-2, with 7 nucleotides matching TRBD1. In germline, CDR1 is SGDLS, CDR2 YYNGEE. This CDR3 contains 15 residues. V shed 3 bases and J 0 bases; nucleotides not matched to a gene: 5. The CDR3 DNA reads TGTGCCAGCAGCGCCTCAGGGGGAGCTAACTATGGCTACACCTTC. Its translation: CASSASGGANYGYTF.

This clone was recorded once. The chain couples TRBV4-1 to TRBJ2-5, with 9 bases lining up with TRBD2. With the DNA end fitting TRBJ2-7 better, the J assignment may be wrong. The CDR3 consists of 13 residues. Germline V gene data show CDR1 as MGHRA and CDR2 as YSYEKL. CDR3 DNA sequence: TGCGCCAGCAGCCAAGCAGCGGGAGGCGAGCAGTACTTC. This translates into CASSQAAGGEQYF.

The chain links TRBV14 to TRBJ2-3, with 10 positions matching TRBD2. The germline CDR1 and CDR2 sequences are SGHDN and FVKESK. With V trimmed by 4 bases and J by 7 bases, 14 bases remained unmatched. CDR3 length: 17 residues. Written as DNA, the CDR3 is TGTGCCAGCAGCCCCCCCAGGCTAGCGGGAGAGATATATACGCAGTATTTT. Protein sequence: CASSPPRLAGEIYTQYF.

The chain uses TRBV27 and TRBJ1-5, with D hard to call. The germline CDR1 and CDR2 sequences are MNHEY and SMNVEV (reference sequence). Trimming pared 5 bases from V and 2 bases from J, leaving 25 bases between. This CDR3 is 19 amino acids long. In DNA, the CDR3 is TGTGCCAGCAGTGACAAGAGAGAGAGTGTGGTGCATGGCAATCAGCCCCAGCATTTT. Translation gives CASSDKRESVVHGNQPQHF.

The chain uses TRBV5-1 and TRBJ2-7, with D possibly matching TRBD2 (5 bases). Germline V CDR1 and CDR2: SGHRS, YFSETQ. The CDR3 is 14 residues long. V lost 1 base to trimming and J lost 4 bases, with 12 bases between them. The CDR3 sequence: CASSLSGDLYEQYF. The CDR3 bases are TGCGCCAGCAGCTTGAGCGGTGACCTTTACGAGCAGTACTTC.

This sequence joins TRBV7-2 and TRBJ1-2; the D gene is possibly TRBD1 (6 bases). Germline loops: CDR1 SGHTA, CDR2 FQGNSA. CDR3 size: 16 residues. V lost 5 bases, J lost 7 bases, and 23 bases lay in between. The CDR3 loop reads CASSPGGTHRESGYTF. For the CDR3, the DNA is TGTGCCAGCAGCCCCGGGGGGACCCACAGGGAGAGTGGCTACACCTTC.

This clone was counted a few times. The J gene is TRBJ2-3, the V gene TRBV5-1, with D tentatively TRBD1 (5 bases). V lost 0 bases and J 14 bases, leaving 22 bases between the germline ends. The germline gives CDR1 SGHRS, CDR2 YFSETQ. The CDR3 covers 15 residues. CDR3 coding DNA: TGCGCCAGCAGCTTGGTGGAGCAGGGCCTACAGAGGTTGTATTTT. Protein sequence: CASSLVEQGLQRLYF. Full variable domain (outside the CDR3, taken from reference TRBV5-1 and TRBJ2-3): KAGVTQTPRYLIKTRGQQVTLSCSPISGHRSVSWYQQTPGQGLQFLFEYFSETQRNKGNFPGRFSGRQFSNSRSEMNVSTLELGDSALYLCASSLVEQGLQRLYFGPGTRLTVL.

This chain joins TRBV15 and TRBJ2-1; possible D gene TRBD2, 5 bases. Germline-derived CDR1 and CDR2 are LNHNV and YYDKDF (reference sequence). CDR3 length: 12 residues. The germline V and J ends were trimmed by 5 bases and 8 bases, with 10 bases remaining between them. Here the CDR3 DNA reads TGTGCCACCAGCGGCGGCGGGTATGAGCAGTTCTTC. This codes for CATSGGGYEQFF.

The chain is built from TRBV6-6 and TRBJ2-7; 9 bases are a match to TRBD1. CDR1 is MNHNY and CDR2 is SVGAGI in the germline V gene (reference sequence). The CDR3 loop spans 15 amino acids. The ends lost 2 bases at V and 0 bases at J; junction bases unmatched: 2. The DNA for the CDR3 is TGTGCCAGCAGTTACGGGACAGGGAGCTCCTACGAGCAGTACTTC. Its protein is CASSYGTGSSYEQYF.

V and J are TRBV5-1 and TRBJ2-7; 12 bases match TRBD2. V dropped 0 bases and J dropped 4; count of bases not matched to a gene: 2. This CDR3 comprises 15 residues. Germline assignment: CDR1 SGHRS and CDR2 YFSETQ. The CDR3: CASSLELAGGYEQYF. CDR3 nucleotide sequence: TGCGCCAGCAGCTTGGAGCTAGCGGGAGGGTACGAGCAGTACTTC.

The rearrangement joins TRBV6-1 to TRBJ1-2; possibly TRBD1 for D (5 bases). The CDR3 has 15 amino acids. With 6 bases removed from V and 1 base from J, the gap between germline ends came to 15 bases. The germline CDR1 and CDR2 sequences are MNHNS and SASEGT. CDR3 residues: CASRETVGYNYGYTF. The DNA of the CDR3 is TGTGCCAGCAGGGAGACAGTCGGATATAACTATGGCTACACCTTC.

The chain carries TRBV11-2 and TRBJ1-2; the D gene is possibly TRBD1 (5 bases). V gave up 4 bases and J gave up 6 bases, with 18 bases separating them. Germline V gives CDR1 SGHAT, CDR2 FQNNGV. CDR3 size: 15 residues. The CDR3 spells CASSSPGYPIDGYTF. The CDR3 coding sequence is TGTGCCAGCAGCTCACCAGGGTATCCAATTGATGGCTACACCTTC.

In this sample, this clone turned up once. The V call is TRBV7-3, the J call TRBJ2-7, with D perhaps TRBD2 (6 bases). Germline-derived CDR1 and CDR2 are SGHTA and FQGTGA. This CDR3 contains 15 residues. Trimming cost V 0 bases and J 0 bases, with 9 bases left between them. As DNA, the CDR3 is TGTGCCAGCAGCTTAACGAGCGGGTCCTCCTACGAGCAGTACTTC. This translates into CASSLTSGSSYEQYF.

This rearrangement joins TRBV9 to TRBJ2-3; TRBD2 might be the D (6 bases). In germline, CDR1 is SGDLS, CDR2 YYNGEE. The germline V and J ends were trimmed by 3 bases and 3 bases, with 11 bases remaining between them. This CDR3 is built from 14 residues. This CDR3 is CASSGGAGTDTQYF. As DNA, the CDR3 is TGTGCCAGCAGCGGCGGGGCAGGGACAGATACGCAGTATTTT.

The J gene is TRBJ1-4, the V gene TRBV18, with D maybe TRBD1 (6 bases). Germline V gene sequence: CDR1 KGHSH, CDR2 LQKENI. This CDR3 contains 14 residues. V lost 3 bases, J lost 8 bases, and 13 bases lay in between. The CDR3 spells CASSPGQGREKLFF. CDR3 nucleotides: TGTGCCAGCTCACCTGGGCAGGGGAGAGAAAAACTGTTTTTT.

V usage is TRBV4-1 and J usage is TRBJ1-1; D is ambiguous. The CDR3 is 13 amino acids. Trimming stripped 7 bases from V and 1 base from J, with 10 bases between. Per germline, CDR1 MGHRA and CDR2 YSYEKL. The CDR3 spells CASKPPGNTEAFF. CDR3 nucleotides: TGCGCCAGCAAACCTCCGGGGAACACTGAAGCTTTCTTT.

The V gene is TRBV19, the J gene TRBJ2-6; D gene unclear. The germline V and J ends were trimmed by 9 bases and 0 bases, with 6 bases remaining between them. Germline CDR1 reads LNHDA; CDR2 reads SQIVND (reference sequence). This CDR3 has 13 residues. The CDR3 protein is CASLISGANVLTF. In DNA form, the CDR3 reads TGTGCCAGCCTAATCTCTGGGGCCAACGTCCTGACTTTC. The full variable domain, rest sourced from reference TRBV19 and TRBJ2-6, is DGGITQSPKYLFRKEGQNVTLSCEQNLNHDAMYWYRQDPGQGLRLIYYSQIVNDFQKGDIAEGYSVSREKKESFPLTVTSAQKNPTAFYLCASLISGANVLTFGAGSRLTVL.

The CDR3 region is CASSPQMGRPSGANVLTF. The DNA of the CDR3 is TGCGCCAGCAGCCCCCAGATGGGCCGCCCCTCTGGGGCCAACGTCCTGACTTTC. The rearrangement uses TRBV5-1 and TRBJ2-6; no firm D call. The CDR3 is 18 residues long. The germline gives CDR1 SGHRS, CDR2 YFSETQ. Trimming left V 4 bases short and J 0 bases short, with 17 bases between.

This clone was counted only a few times. The V call is TRBV13, the J call TRBJ2-2; no clear D gene. The V gene's germline CDR1 is PRHDT and CDR2 FYEKMQ (reference sequence). Trimming removed 0 bases at V and 2 bases at J, with 7 bases between. The CDR3 contains 15 residues. CDR3 nucleotides: TGTGCCAGCAGCTTAGGACGGAGAAACACCGGGGAGCTGTTTTTT. This translates into CASSLGRRNTGELFF.

This clone was seen only a few times. The CDR3 sequence: CASSQRTSNQPQHF. CDR3 nucleotide sequence: TGCGCCAGCAGCCAACGGACATCAAATCAGCCCCAGCATTTT. The V gene is TRBV4-1, the J gene TRBJ1-5; the D gene is possibly TRBD1 (5 bases). Germline loops: CDR1 MGHRA, CDR2 YSYEKL. Trimming removed 2 bases from V and 4 bases from J, with 9 bases in between. This CDR3 comprises 14 residues.

The CDR3 DNA follows: TGTGCCAGCAGCTTAAATCCAGAGAACACTGAAGCTTTCTTT. Residues: CASSLNPENTEAFF. This rearrangement joins TRBV7-9 to TRBJ1-1; D is unresolved. V was shortened by 2 bases and J by 1 base, with 8 bases between the two germline ends. From germline, CDR1 is SEHNR and CDR2 FQNEAQ (reference sequence). CDR3 length equals 14 residues. Using reference TRBV7-9 and TRBJ1-1 for the parts outside the CDR3, the full variable domain is DTGVSQNPRHKITKRGQNVTFRCDPISEHNRLYWYRQTLGQGPEFLTYFQNEAQLEKSRLLSDRFSAERPKGSFSTLEIQRTEQGDSAMYLCASSLNPENTEAFFGQGTRLTVV.